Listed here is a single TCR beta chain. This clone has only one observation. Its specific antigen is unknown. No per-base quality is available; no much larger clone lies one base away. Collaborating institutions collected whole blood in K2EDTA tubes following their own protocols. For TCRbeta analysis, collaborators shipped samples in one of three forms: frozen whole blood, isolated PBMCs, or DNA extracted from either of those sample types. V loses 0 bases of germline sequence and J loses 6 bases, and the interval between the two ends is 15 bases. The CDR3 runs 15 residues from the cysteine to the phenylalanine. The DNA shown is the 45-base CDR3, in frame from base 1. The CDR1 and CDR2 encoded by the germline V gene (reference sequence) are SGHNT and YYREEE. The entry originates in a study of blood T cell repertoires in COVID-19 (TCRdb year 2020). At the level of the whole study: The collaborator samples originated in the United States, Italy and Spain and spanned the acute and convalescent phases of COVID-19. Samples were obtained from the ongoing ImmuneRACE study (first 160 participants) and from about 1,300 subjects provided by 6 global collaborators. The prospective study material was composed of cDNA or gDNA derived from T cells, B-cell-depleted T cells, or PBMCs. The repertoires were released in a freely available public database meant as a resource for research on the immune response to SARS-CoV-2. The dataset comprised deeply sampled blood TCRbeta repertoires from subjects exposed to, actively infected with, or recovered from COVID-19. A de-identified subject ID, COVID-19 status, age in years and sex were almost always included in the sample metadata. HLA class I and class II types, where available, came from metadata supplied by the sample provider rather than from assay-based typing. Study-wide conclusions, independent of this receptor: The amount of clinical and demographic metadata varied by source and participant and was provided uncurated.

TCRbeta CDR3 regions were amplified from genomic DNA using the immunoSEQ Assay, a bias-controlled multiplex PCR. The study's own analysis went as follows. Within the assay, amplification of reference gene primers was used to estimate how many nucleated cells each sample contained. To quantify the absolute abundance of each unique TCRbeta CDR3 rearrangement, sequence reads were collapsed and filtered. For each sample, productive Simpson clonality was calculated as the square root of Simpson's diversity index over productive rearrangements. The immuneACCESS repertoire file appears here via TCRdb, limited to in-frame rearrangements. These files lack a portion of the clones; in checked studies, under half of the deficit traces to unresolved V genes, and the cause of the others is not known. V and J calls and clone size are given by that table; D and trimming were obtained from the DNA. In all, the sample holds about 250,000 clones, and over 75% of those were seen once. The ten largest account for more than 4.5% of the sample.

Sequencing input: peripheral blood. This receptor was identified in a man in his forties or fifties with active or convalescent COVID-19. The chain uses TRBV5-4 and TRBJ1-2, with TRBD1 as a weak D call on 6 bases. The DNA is TGTGCCAGCAGCTTGGATAACAGGGAATCCCATGGCTACACCTTC. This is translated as CASSLDNRESHGYTF.